Listed here are 19 T cell receptor beta chains from one sample, sequenced in a study of STAT5B mutations in CD4+ large granular lymphocyte leukemia. Using immunoSEQ multiplex PCR, the repertoire was profiled, and TCRdb retains in-frame clones only, with some absent. This table has around 1,300 clones, about four fifths appearing once. Sequencing was done on a sample of PBMCs. All receptors come from a man aged 70-80 years with CD4+ T-cell large granular lymphocyte leukemia.

In DNA, the CDR3 is TGTGCCAGCAGCCAAGCGGCGATTGTAGGACAGGGGGCGTACGAGCAGTACTTC. Its protein is CASSQAAIVGQGAYEQYF. The rearrangement links TRBV4-2 to TRBJ2-7; 11 positions match TRBD1. The J segment lost 4 bases and the V segment lost 1 base, leaving 12 bases of the junction unmatched. CDR1 is LGHNA, CDR2 YNFKEQ, per germline. This CDR3 region has 18 residues.

The genes are TRBV7-8 and TRBJ2-2; TRBD2 aligns across 10 bases. This CDR3 has 16 residues. V lost 1 base, J lost 5 bases, and 4 bases stayed unmatched. Germline loops: CDR1 SGHVS, CDR2 FQNEAQ. The CDR3 is CASSLVETSGTGELFF. The CDR3 nucleotides are TGTGCCAGCAGCTTAGTGGAGACTAGCGGGACCGGGGAGCTGTTTTTT.

CDR3: CASSRDPLNEKLFF. DNA of the CDR3: TGTGCCTCTAGCCGGGACCCGTTAAATGAAAAACTGTTTTTT. The rearrangement links TRBV5-4 to TRBJ1-4; tentatively, D is TRBD1 (5 bases). The CDR3 loop spans 14 amino acids. Germline V lookup: CDR1 SGHNT, CDR2 YYREEE (reference sequence). Trimming pared 10 bases from V and 5 bases from J, leaving 18 bases between.

The V and J genes are TRBV6-1 and TRBJ2-5; 7 bases agree with TRBD2. This CDR3 has 14 amino acids. Per germline, CDR1 MNHNS and CDR2 SASEGT. The J segment lost 4 bases and the V segment lost 5 bases, leaving 7 bases of the junction unmatched. CDR3: CASSLSRGVETQYF. The CDR3 DNA is TGTGCCAGCAGTCTCTCCCGGGGGGTAGAGACCCAGTACTTC.

CDR3 DNA: TGCGCCAGCAGCTGGGGACAGGGTAACACCGGGGAGCTGTTTTTT. Translating gives CASSWGQGNTGELFF. The rearrangement uses TRBV5-1 and TRBJ2-2, with 9 positions matching TRBD1. This CDR3 is built from 15 residues. J was trimmed by 2 bases and V by 3 bases; bases with no gene match: 2. Per germline, CDR1 SGHRS and CDR2 YFSETQ.

The rearrangement joins TRBV2 to TRBJ2-5, with 9 bases aligning to TRBD2. The germline V gene encodes CDR1 SNHLY and CDR2 FYNNEI. CDR3 length: 15 amino acids. The trim removed 4 bases at V and 5 bases at J, leaving 8 bases unmatched. CDR3 in amino acids: CASSGLAGGRETQYF. CDR3 nucleotide sequence: TGTGCCAGCAGTGGTTTGGCGGGAGGGCGGGAGACCCAGTACTTC.

V usage is TRBV28 and J usage is TRBJ1-2, with D maybe TRBD1 (6 bases). The CDR3 loop spans 17 amino acids. With 1 base removed from V and 5 bases from J, the gap between germline ends came to 20 bases. Germline assignment: CDR1 MDHEN and CDR2 SYDVKM. The CDR3 loop is CASSLSTGSVSVYGYTF. CDR3 nucleotide sequence: TGTGCCAGCAGTTTATCTACAGGGTCTGTATCCGTTTATGGCTACACCTTC.

V and J are TRBV5-6 and TRBJ1-5; D gene uncertain. The ends were cut back, 3 bases at V and 0 bases at J, with 16 bases in the middle. This CDR3 comprises 17 residues. Germline V gives CDR1 SGHDT, CDR2 YYEEEE. CDR3 in DNA: TGTGCCAGCAGCTCATCCACAGTGGGTCTTAGCAATCAGCCCCAGCATTTT. Translated: CASSSSTVGLSNQPQHF.

The chain uses TRBV7-3 and TRBJ2-5; a possible D gene is TRBD1 (7 bases). The CDR3 loop spans 13 amino acids. The V end lost 3 bases, the J end lost 4 bases, and 9 bases lay between the germline ends. CDR1 and CDR2 (germline): SGHTA, FQGTGA. The CDR3 sequence is CASSFQGGETQYF. The CDR3 DNA sequence: TGTGCCAGCAGCTTCCAGGGGGGAGAGACCCAGTACTTC.

The chain uses TRBV7-3 and TRBJ1-2; 11 nucleotides align to TRBD1. CDR1 and CDR2 (germline): SGHTA, FQGTGA. V dropped 5 bases and J dropped 7; count of bases not matched to a gene: 6. CDR3 length: 14 amino acids. CDR3 region: CASSPDRGHSGYTF. The CDR3, as DNA: TGTGCCAGCAGCCCGGACAGGGGGCATAGTGGCTACACCTTC. The full variable domain, in which reference TRBV7-3 and TRBJ1-2 provide the parts outside the CDR3, is GAGVSQTPSNKVTEKGKYVELRCDPISGHTALYWYRQSLGQGPEFLIYFQGTGAADDSGLPNDRFFAVRPEGSVSTLKIQRTERGDSAVYLCASSPDRGHSGYTFGSGTRLTVV.

V usage is TRBV5-6 and J usage is TRBJ1-2; D perhaps matches TRBD1 (6 bases). Germline CDR1 is SGHDT and CDR2 is YYEEEE. Trimming removed 0 bases at V and 6 bases at J, with 15 bases between. The CDR3 loop spans 15 amino acids. CDR3 sequence: CASSLAQGLANGYTF. The CDR3 region has the DNA TGTGCCAGCAGCTTGGCACAGGGTTTAGCGAATGGCTACACCTTC.

The rearrangement links TRBV10-2 to TRBJ1-5, with no clear D. The CDR3 runs to 13 residues. Germline V gene data show CDR1 as WSHSY and CDR2 as SAAADI. V was shortened by 1 base and J by 6 bases, with 7 bases between the two germline ends. CDR3 protein: CASSELEIQPQHF. The CDR3 nucleotides are TGCGCCAGCAGTGAGTTGGAGATTCAGCCCCAGCATTTT.

This clone was recorded once. V gene TRBV14 combines with J gene TRBJ2-4; 8 bases agree with TRBD1. Germline lookup yields CDR1 SGHDN and CDR2 FVKESK. Trimming at V came to 2 bases and at J to 8 bases, leaving 8 bases not matched to a gene. The CDR3 spans 15 residues. The CDR3 nucleotides read TGTGCCAGCAGCCAATTGCAGGGGGCTTTGGACATTCAGTACTTC. Translation: CASSQLQGALDIQYF.

This clone appeared once. The chain recombines TRBV18 with TRBJ1-5, with D hard to call. The germline gives CDR1 KGHSH, CDR2 LQKENI. The CDR3 loop spans 15 amino acids. The germline V and J ends were trimmed by 0 bases and 3 bases, with 9 bases remaining between them. CDR3 amino acids: CASSPPGSNNQPQHF. The CDR3 nucleotides read TGTGCCAGCTCACCACCGGGCAGTAACAATCAGCCCCAGCATTTT.

The rearrangement joins TRBV10-3 to TRBJ1-6; 7 bases align to TRBD1. Germline V gene data show CDR1 as ENHRY and CDR2 as SYGVKD. V shed 6 bases and J 8 bases; nucleotides not matched to a gene: 7. The CDR3 is made up of 14 amino acids. CDR3 in DNA: TGTGCCATCAGCTCAACAGGGGCCCATTCACCCCTCCACTTT. Translation: CAISSTGAHSPLHF.

The chain joins TRBV6-4 to TRBJ1-1; TRBD1 matches 8 bases. The CDR3 contains 20 residues. Germline CDR1 MRHNA, CDR2 SNTAGT. V shed 7 bases, J shed 1 base, and the junction held 23 bases outside the gene matches. CDR3 amino acids: CASKGGAGGAGFGQNTEAFF. CDR3 coding DNA: TGTGCCAGCAAAGGGGGTGCAGGGGGCGCAGGGTTCGGGCAGAACACTGAAGCTTTCTTT.

V gene TRBV4-3 combines with J gene TRBJ1-2; D might be TRBD1 (5 bases). Looked up from germline, CDR1 is LGHNA and CDR2 is YSLEER. V lost 0 bases to trimming and J lost 4 bases, with 12 bases between them. The CDR3 is made up of 15 amino acids. The CDR3 protein is CASSQDTGRLYGYTF. As DNA, the CDR3 is TGCGCCAGCAGCCAAGATACAGGTCGACTCTATGGCTACACCTTC.

This chain joins TRBV28 and TRBJ2-7; 8 bases map to TRBD2. From germline, CDR1 is MDHEN and CDR2 SYDVKM. The CDR3 totals 16 residues. Trimming removed 5 bases from V and 1 base from J; junction bases left unmatched: 10. CDR3 sequence: CASSPPGTRRSYEQYF. CDR3 nucleotide sequence: TGTGCCAGCAGTCCCCCCGGGACTAGACGATCCTACGAGCAGTACTTC. The variable domain in full, with the rest retrieved from reference TRBV28 and TRBJ2-7, is DVKVTQSSRYLVKRTGEKVFLECVQDMDHENMFWYRQDPGLGLRLIYFSYDVKMKEKGDIPEGYSVSREKKERFSLILESASTNQTSMYLCASSPPGTRRSYEQYFGPGTRLTVT.

This clone was recorded a few times. The J gene is TRBJ1-2, the V gene TRBV18; D uncertain. V lost 2 bases and J 4 bases, leaving 11 bases between the germline ends. The CDR3 is made up of 14 amino acids. The germline CDR1 and CDR2 sequences are KGHSH and LQKENI. CDR3 DNA: TGTGCCAGCTCACCAGGAGGGAAGTCCTATGGCTACACCTTC. It yields the protein CASSPGGKSYGYTF.